This entry is about one TCR beta chain. Sequencing used immunoSEQ v3.0 at survey level. TCRdb keeps only in-frame clones here, not all; method: immunoSEQ multiplex PCR. The table records more than 35,000 clones, over 75% of them present only once. The source of the sample is a study of long-term antiretroviral therapy in people with HIV. There was at least one pre-ART PBMC sample for each donor, plus at least two post-ART PBMC samples. Per the germline V gene, CDR1 is MGHRA and CDR2 is YSYEKL. The CDR3 has 14 residues. V shed 1 base and J shed 9 bases, with 13 bases lying between them. The origin of this receptor is a man aged 18-30 years with HIV. The chain employs TRBV4-1 and TRBJ2-1; tentatively, D is TRBD1 (6 bases). The sample here was unsorted PBMCs, taken 2.2 years after starting antiretroviral therapy. The DNA for the CDR3 is TGCGCCAGCAGCCAAGGGGTACAGGGCGGTGAGCAGTTCTTC. It is translated as CASSQGVQGGEQFF.